This T cell receptor beta chain was recorded in a study of T-cell reconstitution after alpha-beta-depleted transplantation in children. Overall study findings and caveats: After one year, T-cell counts and TCRbeta diversity mostly came from new T cells.

Preparation of the TCRbeta library was carried out with unique molecular identifiers. From the PCR reads, TCRdb called clonotypes with MiXCR, one entry per CDR3 protein. The data contain roughly 570,000 distinct CDR3 sequences, 25% to 30% of them singletons. With regard to this clonotype: Its antigen is unidentified.

The sequence derives from a boy under two years old with Wiskott-Aldrich syndrome, due to receive a stem cell transplant. The sample was PBMCs, taken before TCRalphabeta/CD19-depleted stem cell transplant.

CDR3 protein: CSAGTFRSNQPQHF. CDR3 bases: TGCAGTGCTGGGACCTTTCGAAGCAATCAGCCCCAGCATTTT. The chain links TRBV20-1 to TRBJ1-5; D might be TRBD1 (5 bases). CDR1 is DFQATT and CDR2 is SNEGSKA in the germline V gene (reference sequence). V was pared by 5 bases and J by 1 base, with 12 bases between. The CDR3 consists of 14 residues.